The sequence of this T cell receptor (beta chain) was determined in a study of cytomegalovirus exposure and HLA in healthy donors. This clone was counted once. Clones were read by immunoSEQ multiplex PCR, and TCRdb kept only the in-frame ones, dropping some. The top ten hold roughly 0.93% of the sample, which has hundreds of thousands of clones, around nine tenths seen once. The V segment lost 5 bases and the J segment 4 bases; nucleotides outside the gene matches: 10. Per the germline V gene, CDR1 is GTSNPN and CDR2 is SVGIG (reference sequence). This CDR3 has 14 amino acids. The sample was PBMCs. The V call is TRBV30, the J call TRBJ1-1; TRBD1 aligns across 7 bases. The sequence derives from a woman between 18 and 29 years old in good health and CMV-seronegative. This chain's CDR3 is CAWEAETGSTEAFF. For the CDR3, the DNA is TGTGCCTGGGAGGCCGAGACAGGGTCCACTGAAGCTTTCTTT.